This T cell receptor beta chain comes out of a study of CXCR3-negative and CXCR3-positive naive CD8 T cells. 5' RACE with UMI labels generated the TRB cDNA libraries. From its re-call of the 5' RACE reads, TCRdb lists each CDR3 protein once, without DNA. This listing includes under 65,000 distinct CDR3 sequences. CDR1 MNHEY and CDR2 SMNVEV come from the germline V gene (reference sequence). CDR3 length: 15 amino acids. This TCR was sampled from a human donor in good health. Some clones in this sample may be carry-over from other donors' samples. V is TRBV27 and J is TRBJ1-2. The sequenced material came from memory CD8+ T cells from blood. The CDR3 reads CASSFNGGGGYGYTF.